This T cell receptor beta chain was sequenced for a study of molecular identifiers for immune sequencing clone quantification. Findings of the study overall: Under 1% of molecules in naive cells, but over 97% of effector molecules, belonged to clones above 20 RNA copies.

Using a CD8+CD4-CCR7+CD45RA+ phenotype, naive CD8 T cells were sorted. Trimming cost V 2 bases and J 1 base; bases outside gene matches: 5. The CDR3 has 16 amino acids. CDR1 and CDR2 (germline): MNHEY, SVGEGT. This clonotype was recorded at least ten times. Its antigen is not identified. TCRdb reprocessed the PCR reads via MiXCR and lists one record per CDR3 protein. The sample has over 550,000 distinct CDR3 sequences, roughly 23% seen once. Input material: naive CD8+ T cells from blood, with Jurkat cell RNA spiked in. Described subset: FACS-sorted CD8+CD4-CCR7+CD45RA+ naive T cells. This TCR derives from a human donor in good health. Some libraries in this study had Jurkat cell RNA spiked in. The chain joins TRBV6-2 or TRBV6-3 to TRBJ2-3; 8 positions match TRBD2. The CDR3 sequence is CASSYQAGEGTDTQYF. CDR3 DNA: TGTGCCAGCAGTTACCAAGCGGGAGAGGGCACAGATACGCAGTATTTT.